The sequence of this T cell receptor beta chain was determined in a study of response to subunit inactivated influenza vaccine. General study findings and limits: There was a suggestion from the authors that each seasonal influenza vaccination recruits few new T cells.

On this clonotype itself: Its antigen is unknown.

MiXCR was run by TCRdb on the RT-PCR reads, yielding one entry per CDR3 protein. The sample records about 620,000 distinct CDR3 sequences, about 11% being singletons. The CDR3 consists of 14 residues. Deletions cut 2 bases from V and 4 bases from J, with 10 bases between. Germline V gives CDR1 SGHNT, CDR2 YENEEA. The sequencing here drew on PBMCs from blood, taken on the day of vaccination. This sequence joins TRBV11-3 and TRBJ2-3, with D perhaps being TRBD1 or TRBD2 (5 bases each). This clonotype originated in a man in his fifties who received an inactivated influenza vaccine. In DNA form, the CDR3 reads TGTGCCAGCAGCTTAAGAGGGGCTTCAGATACGCAGTATTTT. Its protein is CASSLRGASDTQYF. Using reference TRBV11-3 and TRBJ2-3 for the parts outside the CDR3, the full variable domain is EAGVVQSPRYKIIEKKQPVAFWCNPISGHNTLYWYLQNLGQGPELLIRYENEEAVDDSQLPKDRFSAERLKGVDSTLKIQPAELGDSAVYLCASSLRGASDTQYFGPGTRLTVL.